One sample yielded the 5 T cell receptor beta chains listed below, sequenced in a study of T cell repertoires in cytomegalovirus infection. Which antigens these TCRs recognize remains unknown. TCRdb called the reads again in MiXCR, with one record for every CDR3 protein. The repertoire consists of 200,000 to 250,000 distinct CDR3 sequences, with 35% to 40% occurring once and the leading ten covering 55% to 60%. Source: CD8+ T cells from cultured PBMCs, taken from culture after CMV antigen stimulation. All receptors come from a human donor in good health (CMV status not recorded). Some clones in this sample may be carry-over from other donors' samples.

In its sample, this clonotype was seen a few times. The chain combines TRBV6-5 with TRBJ2-7, with 7 bases identical to TRBD1. Germline CDR1 reads MNHEY; CDR2 reads SVGAGI. CDR3 length: 15 residues. The junction had 8 bases not matched to a gene; V was cut back by 4 bases and J by 2 bases. CDR3 sequence (DNA): TGTGCCAGCAGTTTAACCCGGGACAGCGCCTACGAGCAGTACTTC. It yields the protein CASSLTRDSAYEQYF.

This clonotype was observed many times. This chain connects TRBV7-9 to TRBJ2-7; TRBD1 matches 8 bases. Germline V gene data show CDR1 as SEHNR and CDR2 as FQNEAQ (reference sequence). V was pared by 2 bases and J by 3 bases, with 6 bases of the junction left unmatched. The CDR3 sequence is 15 residues long. The CDR3 region is CASSLNQGAVYEQYF. In DNA, the CDR3 is TGTGCCAGCAGCTTAAACCAGGGGGCGGTCTACGAGCAGTACTTC. The variable domain in full, with the rest retrieved from reference TRBV7-9 and TRBJ2-7, is DTGVSQNPRHKITKRGQNVTFRCDPISEHNRLYWYRQTLGQGPEFLTYFQNEAQLEKSRLLSDRFSAERPKGSFSTLEIQRTEQGDSAMYLCASSLNQGAVYEQYFGPGTRLTVT.

The sample holds a few counts of this clonotype. The rearrangement joins TRBV18 to TRBJ1-3; D not certain. Germline lookup yields CDR1 KGHSH and CDR2 LQKENI. Trimming pared 0 bases from V and 4 bases from J, leaving 7 bases between. This CDR3 contains 14 residues. The chain's CDR3 is CASSPPAVGNTIYF. The CDR3 DNA sequence: TGTGCCAGCTCACCACCCGCGGTCGGAAACACCATATATTTT.

This clonotype was seen more than once but under ten times. J is TRBJ2-1 and V is TRBV6-6; 9 bases are a match to TRBD1. V shed 0 bases and J 7 bases; nucleotides not matched to a gene: 7. CDR3 length: 16 residues. Germline CDR1 and CDR2: MNHNY and SVGAGI (reference sequence). The CDR3 is CASSYSAGDRGNEQFF. The CDR3 DNA reads TGTGCCAGCAGTTACTCGGCTGGTGACAGGGGGAATGAGCAGTTCTTC.

The J gene is TRBJ1-5, the V gene TRBV7-9, with D unresolved. Trimming removed 5 bases at V and 10 bases at J, with 12 bases between. The germline V gene encodes CDR1 SEHNR and CDR2 FQNEAQ (reference sequence). The CDR3 spans 12 residues. The CDR3 protein is CASSLGPQPQHF. The DNA for the CDR3 is TGTGCCAGCAGCCTCGGACCCCAACCCCAGCATTTT.